This T cell receptor beta chain was sequenced in a study of control samples from healthy donors and cancer patients. Using immunoSEQ multiplex PCR, the repertoire was profiled, and TCRdb retains in-frame clones only, with some absent. Here the sample spans about 15,000 clones, roughly nine tenths being singletons. Sequenced sample: PBMCs. The sequence came from a man in his fifties or sixties with head and neck cancer.

The CDR3 coding sequence is TGTGCCAGCAGTGGCCAGAACACTGAAGCTTTCTTT. It is translated as CASSGQNTEAFF. The chain combines TRBV27 with TRBJ1-1; D ambiguous. Germline CDR1 MNHEY, CDR2 SMNVEV (reference sequence). The CDR3 totals 12 residues. V lost 5 bases to trimming and J lost 1 base, with 5 bases between them.